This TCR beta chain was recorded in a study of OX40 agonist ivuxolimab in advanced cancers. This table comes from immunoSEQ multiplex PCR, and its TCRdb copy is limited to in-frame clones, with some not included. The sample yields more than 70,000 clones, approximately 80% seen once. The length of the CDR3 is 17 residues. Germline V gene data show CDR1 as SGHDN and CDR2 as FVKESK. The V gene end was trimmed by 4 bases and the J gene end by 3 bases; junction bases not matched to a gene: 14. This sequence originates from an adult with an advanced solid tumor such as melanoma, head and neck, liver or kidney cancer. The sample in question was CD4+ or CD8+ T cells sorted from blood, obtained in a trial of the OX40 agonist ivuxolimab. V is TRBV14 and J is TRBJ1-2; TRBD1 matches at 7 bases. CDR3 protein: CASSPLGQRQGDYGYTF. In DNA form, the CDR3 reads TGTGCCAGCAGCCCCCTGGGACAGCGACAAGGCGACTATGGCTACACCTTC.